This T cell receptor beta chain was identified during a study of regulatory T cells in long-lasting Graves disease. The CDR3 covers 16 residues. V lost 5 bases to trimming and J lost 0 bases, with 14 bases between them. The germline V gene encodes CDR1 LNHNV and CDR2 YYDKDF (reference sequence). Specified time point: newly diagnosed GD, antithyroid drugs for less than 3 months. PBMC RNA served as the TCR library source. This clonotype was detected a few times. Its antigen is still unknown. According to the study, TCR beta libraries were built with iRepertoire HTBI primers and CDR3-region Arm-PCR. TCRdb analysed the multiplex PCR reads with MiXCR anew, one entry per CDR3 protein. The sample contains 580,000 or so distinct CDR3 sequences, about 16% of which appear only once. Whole-study findings and limits: Persistent patients shared more public clonotypes (2,741) than newly diagnosed patients (roughly 960).

The sample was also reused in another study, on T cells in Graves' hyperthyroidism and ophthalmopathy. As that study records: From stable hyperthyroidism, ophthalmopathy was set apart by a 13 V-J model.

This material consisted of peripheral blood mononuclear cells (PBMCs), taken at new diagnosis, from a patient treated with antithyroid drugs. This sequence joins TRBV15 and TRBJ1-5; weak D call: TRBD1 (5 bases). This receptor was identified in a man between 18 and 35 years old with Graves disease. The CDR3 protein is CATSPGERYSNQPQHF. Written as DNA, the CDR3 is TGTGCCACCAGCCCGGGGGAGAGATATAGCAATCAGCCCCAGCATTTT.